A selection of T cell receptor beta chains follows, all from one sample in a study of blood T cell repertoires in COVID-19. Clones were sequenced by immunoSEQ multiplex PCR, and TCRdb holds only the in-frame ones, with some missing. The sample has about 260,000 clones, about 88% seen once; the top ten hold 4.1%. The sequenced material came from PBMCs or T cells enriched from blood (not recorded which). These TCRs come from a man aged 25-40 years with acute COVID-19. The CDR3 runs from the conserved cysteine through the conserved F or W. A D gene is named only where the DNA matches it firmly. Size tells how often a clone was seen (once, few, many) or the class of an expanded clone, and some rows leave it out.

TRBV7-3	16	TRBJ2-1	.	TRBD2	TGTGCCAGCAGCCCTCGGGGCGGCGGGGGGCTTCCTGAGCAGTTCTTC	CASSPRGGGGLPEQFF
TRBV7-2	14	TRBJ1-1	few	.	TGTGCCAGCAGCTCCCTTCGGGGGAGAACTGAAGCTTTCTTT	CASSSLRGRTEAFF
TRBV27	11	TRBJ1-2	.	TRBD1	TGTGCCAGCAGTCAGGGGGATGGCTACACCTTC	CASSQGDGYTF
TRBV6-5	16	TRBJ2-1	.	.	TGTGCCAGCAGTTATGGGGCTGGTGGAGGGTCGTATGAGCAGTTCTTC	CASSYGAGGGSYEQFF
TRBV11-2	16	TRBJ1-1	.	TRBD1	TGTGCCAGCAGCTTCACATCGGACAGGGATTGGACTGAAGCTTTCTTT	CASSFTSDRDWTEAFF
TRBV28	16	TRBJ1-3	once	.	TGTGCCAGCAGTATCCGACAGATACCCTCTGGAAACACCATATATTTT	CASSIRQIPSGNTIYF
TRBV19	20	TRBJ1-6	.	TRBD1	TGTGCCAGTAGTATCCTTCTCGGGACAGGGGGCTCGGGTGTAAATTCACCCCTCCACTTT	CASSILLGTGGSGVNSPLHF
TRBV13	18	TRBJ2-6	.	TRBD1	TGTGCCAGCGGGCGACGGACAGGACGGAGCTCTGGGGCCAACGTCCTGACTTTC	CASGRRTGRSSGANVLTF
TRBV7-6	15	TRBJ2-1	.	.	TGTGCCAGCAGCTTAGGCGGCAGAAAATACAATGAGCAGTTCTTC	CASSLGGRKYNEQFF
TRBV19	15	TRBJ1-3	.	.	TGTGCCAGTAGTACCGACGGGATCTCTGGAAACACCATATATTTT	CASSTDGISGNTIYF
TRBV10-2	14	TRBJ2-2	few	TRBD1	TGCGCCAGCGGGGACAGGGGTGTCACCGGGGAGCTGTTTTTT	CASGDRGVTGELFF
TRBV6-5	15	TRBJ2-1	.	TRBD1	TGTGCCAGCACCCAGGGACAGGCCTCCTACAATGAGCAGTTCTTC	CASTQGQASYNEQFF
TRBV25-1	15	TRBJ2-1	.	.	TGTGCCAGCAGTGCCGGGACTTACCGCCGCAATGAGCAGTTCTTC	CASSAGTYRRNEQFF
TRBV19	15	TRBJ1-5	.	.	TGTGCCAGTAGGGACCAGGGGCAGGGCAATCAGCCCCAGCATTTT	CASRDQGQGNQPQHF
TRBV7-3	15	TRBJ2-4	.	.	TGTGCCAGCAGCCCAAACGCGCTAGCCAAAAACATTCAGTACTTC	CASSPNALAKNIQYF
TRBV19	18	TRBJ1-3	.	TRBD1	TGTGCCAGTAGTAGAACAATTCCGGGACAGGGCTCTGGAAACACCATATATTTT	CASSRTIPGQGSGNTIYF
TRBV6-5	13	TRBJ2-5	few	.	TGTGCCAGCAGATCCGGGACTGGGGGTTCCCAGTACTTC	CASRSGTGGSQYF
TRBV19	11	TRBJ2-3	.	.	TGTGCCAGTTCAGAGGGTGATACGCAGTATTTT	CASSEGDTQYF
TRBV14	15	TRBJ2-4	.	.	TGTGCCAGCAGCCAAGAGCCGGGGTCCAAAAACATTCAGTACTTC	CASSQEPGSKNIQYF
TRBV27	15	TRBJ1-6	.	.	TGTGCCAGCAGTTTCCAGGGCTCCTATAATTCACCCCTCCACTTT	CASSFQGSYNSPLHF
TRBV18	14	TRBJ2-6	.	.	TGTGCCAGCTGCCAGGGAACTGGGGCCAACGTCCTGACTTTC	CASCQGTGANVLTF
TRBV5-1	16	TRBJ1-2	.	.	TGCGCCAGCAGCTTATTGGGACTCTCCTCAAGCCCCGGCTACACCTTC	CASSLLGLSSSPGYTF
TRBV28	15	TRBJ2-1	.	TRBD1	TGTGCCAGCACCCGCGCCGCGGCAGGGGGTAATGAGCAGTTCTTC	CASTRAAAGGNEQFF
TRBV5-4	17	TRBJ2-2	.	.	TGTGCCAGCAGCTTGGGGACAAATCTGCGGAGCACCGGGGAGCTGTTTTTT	CASSLGTNLRSTGELFF
TRBV7-2	15	TRBJ1-6	.	.	TGTGCCAGCAGCTTAAGTGTACAGAATAATTCACCCCTCCACTTT	CASSLSVQNNSPLHF
TRBV7-2	17	TRBJ2-1	.	TRBD2	TGTGCCAGCAGCTTAGTCCTTCGGTCTAGCGGGGCGGGTGAGCAGTTCTTC	CASSLVLRSSGAGEQFF
TRBV19	15	TRBJ1-5	.	.	TGTGCCAGTAGTATTATGTCGGGGGTGGATCAGCCCCAGCATTTT	CASSIMSGVDQPQHF
TRBV11-2	14	TRBJ1-1	.	.	TGTGCCAGCAGCCCGGACACCCTGGGGACTGAAGCTTTCTTT	CASSPDTLGTEAFF
TRBV6-5	15	TRBJ2-5	.	TRBD2	TGTGCCAGCAGTTTGCGGACTAGCGGCCAAGAGACCCAGTACTTC	CASSLRTSGQETQYF
TRBV20-1	15	TRBJ2-3	once	.	TGCAGTGCTAGTAACCCCCTCGAGGGCATAGATACGCAGTATTTT	CSASNPLEGIDTQYF
TRBV2	12	TRBJ1-2	.	.	TGTGCCAGCAGTGAATCAGGGGAGGGCTACACCTTC	CASSESGEGYTF
TRBV7-8	13	TRBJ1-1	.	TRBD1	TGTGCCAGCAGCCGCCGGGACAGGGGTGAAGCTTTCTTT	CASSRRDRGEAFF
TRBV30	13	TRBJ2-1	few	.	TGTGCCTGGACCCGGGGTTATGGCAATGAGCAGTTCTTC	CAWTRGYGNEQFF
TRBV5-1	15	TRBJ1-2	.	.	TGCGCCAGCAGCTTGGGGGCAGGAGGAAACTATGGCTACACCTTC	CASSLGAGGNYGYTF
TRBV10-3	14	TRBJ1-2	.	.	TGTGCCATCAGTGAACAGGGCAGGAACTATGGCTACACCTTC	CAISEQGRNYGYTF
TRBV24-1	13	TRBJ1-1	.	.	TGTGCCACCAGTGAAGCCTCGGGCACTGAAGCTTTCTTT	CATSEASGTEAFF
TRBV27	14	TRBJ1-4	.	TRBD1	TGTGCCAGCAGATCCAGGGGGCTGGGTGAAAAACTGTTTTTT	CASRSRGLGEKLFF
TRBV7-2	12	TRBJ1-3	.	.	TGTGCCAGCAGGCGAGGTGGAAACACCATATATTTT	CASRRGGNTIYF
TRBV12-3/TRBV12-4	12	TRBJ2-3	.	.	TGTGCCAGCAGCCCGCAGTCCAATACGCAGTATTTT	CASSPQSNTQYF
TRBV19	14	TRBJ1-3	.	.	TGTGCCAGTACCCCAGGGATCTCTGGAAACACCATATATTTT	CASTPGISGNTIYF
TRBV3-1/TRBV3-2	14	TRBJ2-1	.	TRBD2	TGTGCCAGCAAAAAGCGGGAGGGCCGAAATGAGCAGTTCTTC	CASKKREGRNEQFF
TRBV28	16	TRBJ2-2	.	TRBD1	TGTGCCAGCAGACCGACAGGGGGCGGGAACACCGGGGAGCTGTTTTTT	CASRPTGGGNTGELFF
TRBV3-1/TRBV3-2	14	TRBJ1-6	.	.	TGTGCCAGCAGGTCAGCGGGTATTAATTCACCCCTCCACTTT	CASRSAGINSPLHF
TRBV7-8	15	TRBJ2-5	few	TRBD2	TGTGCCAGCAGCTTACCTAGCGGGGAACAAGAGACCCAGTACTTC	CASSLPSGEQETQYF
TRBV14	15	TRBJ1-4	.	TRBD1	TGTGCCAGCAGGGACAGCGGGACAGGACCCGAAAAACTGTTTTTT	CASRDSGTGPEKLFF
TRBV9	16	TRBJ1-3	.	.	TGTGCCAGCAGCGTGGGGGGTATAAGGTCTGGAAACACCATATATTTT	CASSVGGIRSGNTIYF
TRBV9	16	TRBJ2-5	.	.	TGTGCCAGCAGCCTATCCCTCCCGGGGTTTCAAGAGACCCAGTACTTC	CASSLSLPGFQETQYF
TRBV6-5	15	TRBJ2-1	.	TRBD1	TGTGCCAGCATCGGGACAGGGACGGCCTACAATGAGCAGTTCTTC	CASIGTGTAYNEQFF
TRBV6-5	14	TRBJ1-3	.	.	TGTGCCAGCAGTTACAGACAGCTTGGAAACACCATATATTTT	CASSYRQLGNTIYF
TRBV6-5	12	TRBJ1-1	.	TRBD1	TGTGCCAGCATTGTCAGGGGGACTGAAGCTTTCTTT	CASIVRGTEAFF
TRBV19	13	TRBJ1-2	few	.	TGTGCCAGTAGTATGCGGGACCTCTATGGCTACACCTTC	CASSMRDLYGYTF
TRBV19	14	TRBJ2-1	.	.	TGTGCCCAACCGGTGGTACTCGGTAGAAATGAGCAGTTCTTC	CAQPVVLGRNEQFF
TRBV12-3/TRBV12-4	13	TRBJ2-5	.	TRBD1	TGTGCCAGCAGTTTCGGACAGGGGGAGACCCAGTACTTC	CASSFGQGETQYF
TRBV5-1	15	TRBJ1-1	.	.	TGCGCCAGCAGCTCGGAGGGACCGCCGAACACTGAAGCTTTCTTT	CASSSEGPPNTEAFF
TRBV3-1/TRBV3-2	14	TRBJ1-2	.	TRBD1	TGTGCCAGCAGCCCCCGGGACAGGGGTAGCGGCTACACCTTC	CASSPRDRGSGYTF
TRBV10-2	13	TRBJ1-1	once	.	TGCGCCAGCAGTGAGGGGAGGGGGACTGAAGCTTTCTTT	CASSEGRGTEAFF
TRBV6-5	15	TRBJ1-4	.	TRBD1	TGTGCCAGCAGTTCCACCGGGACAGGGAATGAAAAACTGTTTTTT	CASSSTGTGNEKLFF
TRBV5-5	14	TRBJ1-4	.	.	TGTGCCAGCAGCTTGGACGTCTTCAGTGAAAAACTGTTTTTT	CASSLDVFSEKLFF